The 13 T cell receptor beta chains in this list originate from one sample, sequenced in a study of technical replicates of blood from a few donors. The method was immunoSEQ multiplex PCR; TCRdb's version includes in-frame clones alone and lacks a portion of them. The table has some 100,000 clones, under 96% seen once; the top ten hold approximately 0.21%. What was sequenced was T cells isolated from PBMCs. These receptors came from a human donor in good health.

This chain connects TRBV5-1 to TRBJ2-3; TRBD2 is a possible D gene (6 bases). The germline V gene encodes CDR1 SGHRS and CDR2 YFSETQ. The CDR3 extends over 17 amino acids. V was pared by 4 bases and J by 0 bases, with 18 bases between. DNA for the CDR3: TGCGCCAGCAGCCCTCGGGGAGCGGGCCGGAGCACAGATACGCAGTATTTT. It is translated as CASSPRGAGRSTDTQYF.

The rearrangement uses TRBV7-9 and TRBJ2-7, with 7 bases identical to TRBD2. V trimming: 5 bases; J trimming: 6 bases; junction bases outside the gene matches: 7. This CDR3 region has 13 residues. CDR1 and CDR2 (germline): SEHNR, FQNEAQ (reference sequence). As DNA, the CDR3 is TGTGCCAGCAGCCCTCGCCCGGGGGGCGAGCAGTACTTC. Amino acid sequence: CASSPRPGGEQYF.

The genes are TRBV28 and TRBJ2-7; TRBD1 might be the D (5 bases). CDR3 length: 15 amino acids. Germline CDR1 is MDHEN and CDR2 is SYDVKM. Trimming removed 3 bases from V and 3 bases from J, with 15 bases in between. The DNA of the CDR3 is TGTGCCAGCAGTTTGAAGGGGCTTGTGTTCTACGAGCAGTACTTC. This encodes CASSLKGLVFYEQYF.

The rearrangement links TRBV2 to TRBJ2-1, with 11 nucleotides matching TRBD2. CDR3 length: 16 amino acids. Germline-derived CDR1 and CDR2 are SNHLY and FYNNEI. Trimming cost V 5 bases and J 4 bases; bases outside gene matches: 7. In DNA, the CDR3 is TGTGCCAGCAGTAATACCGGGACTAGCGGTTACAATGAGCAGTTCTTC. It yields the protein CASSNTGTSGYNEQFF.

The rearrangement joins TRBV5-1 to TRBJ2-5; 9 nucleotides agree with TRBD1. The trim removed 0 bases at V and 1 base at J, leaving 1 base unmatched. CDR3 length equals 15 residues. Germline assignment: CDR1 SGHRS and CDR2 YFSETQ. As DNA, the CDR3 is TGCGCCAGCAGCTTGGGGACAGGGGTCCAAGAGACCCAGTACTTC. It encodes CASSLGTGVQETQYF.

This clone was counted a single time. The chain couples TRBV27 to TRBJ1-6; D is uncertain. CDR3 length: 13 residues. V was cut by 3 bases and J by 8 bases, with 8 bases left in between. Germline V gene data show CDR1 as MNHEY and CDR2 as SMNVEV (reference sequence). The CDR3, as DNA: TGTGCCAGCAGTTTCCACAGAGATTCACCCCTCCACTTT. Protein: CASSFHRDSPLHF.

V usage is TRBV7-9 and J usage is TRBJ1-1; 7 bases map to TRBD1. CDR1 is SEHNR, CDR2 FQNEAQ, per germline (reference sequence). Unmatched junction bases numbered 3, after V lost 3 bases and J lost 5 bases. This CDR3 spans 13 amino acids. CDR3 in DNA: TGTGCCAGCAGCTTGACAGGGCTAACTGAAGCTTTCTTT. Translation gives CASSLTGLTEAFF.

The chain couples TRBV29-1 to TRBJ2-7, with 10 bases identical to TRBD2. Germline V lookup: CDR1 SQVTM, CDR2 ANQGSEA. The CDR3 is 15 amino acids. V was pared by 0 bases and J by 6 bases, with 8 bases of the junction left unmatched. CDR3 protein: CSVEDSASGRREQYF. DNA of the CDR3: TGCAGCGTTGAAGACTCGGCTAGCGGGAGACGCGAGCAGTACTTC.

The chain carries TRBV9 and TRBJ1-6; no reliable D call. Germline V gives CDR1 SGDLS, CDR2 YYNGEE. V gave up 1 base and J gave up 5 bases, with 10 bases separating them. There are 15 residues in the CDR3. CDR3 sequence reads: CASSVRGSDNSPLHF. CDR3 nucleotide sequence: TGTGCCAGCAGCGTACGGGGTTCTGATAATTCACCCCTCCACTTT.

V is TRBV2 and J is TRBJ2-7, with 7 bases matching TRBD1. The CDR3 consists of 15 residues. Germline loops: CDR1 SNHLY, CDR2 FYNNEI. With 6 bases clipped from V and 0 bases from J, the junction kept 8 bases outside the gene matches. The CDR3 nucleotides read TGTGCCAGCAGACCGGCTGGACAGGACTCCTACGAGCAGTACTTC. This codes for CASRPAGQDSYEQYF.

V and J are TRBV28 and TRBJ2-5; D gene uncertain. CDR3 length: 12 residues. With 2 bases removed from V and 5 bases from J, the gap between germline ends came to 6 bases. Germline lookup yields CDR1 MDHEN and CDR2 SYDVKM. This CDR3 is CASSLREETQYF. The CDR3 coding sequence is TGTGCCAGCAGTTTAAGAGAGGAGACCCAGTACTTC. The full variable domain, its missing parts supplied by reference TRBV28 and TRBJ2-5, is DVKVTQSSRYLVKRTGEKVFLECVQDMDHENMFWYRQDPGLGLRLIYFSYDVKMKEKGDIPEGYSVSREKKERFSLILESASTNQTSMYLCASSLREETQYFGPGTRLLVL.

The chain uses TRBV7-6 and TRBJ2-3, with TRBD1 matching over 7 bases. With 4 bases clipped from V and 1 base from J, the junction kept 2 bases outside the gene matches. Germline CDR1 reads SGHVS; CDR2 reads FNYEAQ. The CDR3 is 14 residues long. The CDR3: CASSSGQRTDTQYF. CDR3 nucleotides: TGTGCCAGCAGCTCGGGACAGCGCACAGATACGCAGTATTTT.

The V call is TRBV5-1, the J call TRBJ1-1; unclear D gene. The V end was cut by 2 bases, the J end by 3 bases, with 23 bases between. The CDR3 spans 18 residues. The germline gives CDR1 SGHRS, CDR2 YFSETQ. CDR3 residues: CASSFLGGGRLADTEAFF. CDR3 sequence (DNA): TGCGCCAGCAGCTTCCTTGGTGGAGGACGCTTAGCTGACACTGAAGCTTTCTTT.